This T cell receptor (beta chain) was sequenced in a study of cytomegalovirus exposure and HLA in healthy donors. Regarding the study as a whole: Analyzed later, most CMV-associated TCR beta chains appeared HLA-restricted.

Concerning this clone itself: Its antigen remains unknown.

Researchers ran the PCR with 60 Vbeta and 13 Jbeta primers. Sequencing was performed with immunoSEQ multiplex PCR; in TCRdb, only in-frame clones are kept and a portion is missing. The data show nearly 110,000 clones, roughly four fifths seen once. The sequence was collected from a young man in good health and CMV-seronegative. Material for sequencing was PBMCs.

The CDR3 region has the DNA TGTGCCAGCAGCCAACTAGCGGGGGGGCGTAACACCGGGGAGCTGTTTTTT. Protein: CASSQLAGGRNTGELFF. The chain is built from TRBV28 and TRBJ2-2; 13 bases are a match to TRBD2. CDR3 size: 17 residues. Germline V gene sequence: CDR1 MDHEN, CDR2 SYDVKM. V lost 6 bases and J lost 2; bases outside the gene matches: 6.